One sample yielded the 16 T cell receptor beta chains listed below, sequenced in a study of OX40 agonist ivuxolimab in advanced cancers. Clones were sequenced by immunoSEQ multiplex PCR, and TCRdb holds only the in-frame ones, with some missing. The table has more than 75,000 clones, 86% seen once; the top ten hold about 1%. The sample was CD4+ or CD8+ T cells sorted from blood, taken in a trial of the OX40 agonist ivuxolimab. All receptors derive from an adult with an advanced solid tumor such as melanoma, head and neck, liver or kidney cancer.

The J gene is TRBJ2-7, the V gene TRBV6-5; D uncertain. V was trimmed by 5 bases and J by 3 bases, leaving 14 bases between them. This CDR3 is built from 14 residues. The germline CDR1 and CDR2 sequences are MNHEY and SVGAGI. The CDR3 spells CASSTTATSYEQYF. DNA of the CDR3: TGTGCCAGCAGTACGACGGCCACAAGCTACGAGCAGTACTTC.

The J gene is TRBJ2-1, the V gene TRBV11-3, with 15 bases aligning to TRBD2. V lost 6 bases, J lost 6 bases, and 6 bases stayed unmatched. The CDR3 has 16 amino acids. Germline V gene lookup returns CDR1 SGHNT and CDR2 YENEEA. This CDR3 is CASRPGLAGGPNEQFF. The DNA of the CDR3 is TGTGCCAGCAGACCCGGACTAGCGGGGGGGCCCAATGAGCAGTTCTTC.

This chain uses TRBV5-1 with TRBJ2-5, with TRBD1 matching over 8 bases. The CDR3 spans 14 residues. J was trimmed by 3 bases and V by 3 bases; bases with no gene match: 4. Germline CDR1 SGHRS, CDR2 YFSETQ. CDR3 region: CASSSGQGKETQYF. DNA of the CDR3: TGCGCCAGCAGCTCCGGACAGGGAAAAGAGACCCAGTACTTC.

The rearrangement joins TRBV19 to TRBJ1-1; D not certain. The CDR3 extends over 19 amino acids. Trimming removed 2 bases from V and 0 bases from J, with 22 bases in between. The germline gives CDR1 LNHDA, CDR2 SQIVND (reference sequence). Here the CDR3 reads CASSIIPTGRDHMNTEAFF. The CDR3 DNA is TGTGCCAGTAGTATAATTCCGACCGGAAGGGATCATATGAACACTGAAGCTTTCTTT.

Written as DNA, the CDR3 is TGTGCCAGCAGCGTAGCCGGGCAGGGGGCCTACAATGAGCAGTTCTTC. It is translated as CASSVAGQGAYNEQFF. The rearrangement uses TRBV9 and TRBJ2-1, with TRBD1 identical over 7 bases. Germline CDR1 is SGDLS and CDR2 is YYNGEE. The CDR3 loop spans 16 amino acids. V dropped 0 bases and J dropped 2; count of bases not matched to a gene: 5.

This chain joins TRBV6-5 and TRBJ1-5, with D perhaps matching TRBD1 (5 bases). The CDR3 contains 13 residues. The V end lost 6 bases, the J end lost 4 bases, and 10 bases lay between the germline ends. The V gene's germline CDR1 is MNHEY and CDR2 SVGAGI. In nucleotides, the CDR3 is TGTGCCAGCAGCTTTGGGGGTAATCAGCCCCAGCATTTT. This translates into CASSFGGNQPQHF.

The chain employs TRBV13 and TRBJ2-3, with 15 bases matching TRBD2. Trimming took 4 bases from V and 0 from J; bases not matched to a gene: 8. This CDR3 comprises 19 residues. From germline, CDR1 is PRHDT and CDR2 FYEKMQ (reference sequence). The CDR3 sequence: CASSSWGLAGGSSTDTQYF. DNA for the CDR3: TGTGCCAGCAGCTCTTGGGGACTAGCGGGGGGCTCTAGCACAGATACGCAGTATTTT.

This clone was seen a handful of times. Here the CDR3 DNA reads TGTGCCAGCAGAGGGGACAGGGGGAAGGTTAATCAGCCCCAGCATTTT. Protein sequence: CASRGDRGKVNQPQHF. V usage is TRBV2 and J usage is TRBJ1-5; 11 positions match TRBD1. V dropped 6 bases and J dropped 4; count of bases not matched to a gene: 8. The CDR3 has 16 residues. Germline V gives CDR1 SNHLY, CDR2 FYNNEI.

V and J are TRBV2 and TRBJ1-5; TRBD1 agrees at 11 bases. The germline CDR1 and CDR2 sequences are SNHLY and FYNNEI. Trimming at V came to 1 base and at J to 2 bases, leaving 1 base not matched to a gene. The CDR3 extends over 16 amino acids. The CDR3: CASSEGTGGGNQPQHF. CDR3 DNA: TGTGCCAGCAGTGAAGGGACAGGGGGCGGCAATCAGCCCCAGCATTTT.

The V gene is TRBV2, the J gene TRBJ2-5; 7 bases match TRBD1. J gave up 3 bases and V 10 bases, and 5 bases lay outside the gene matches. Germline values: CDR1 SNHLY, CDR2 FYNNEI. This CDR3 contains 12 residues. CDR3: CAIGQVKETQYF. The CDR3 coding sequence is TGTGCCATAGGACAGGTGAAAGAGACCCAGTACTTC. The variable domain in full, completed from reference TRBV2 and TRBJ2-5, reads EPEVTQTPSHQVTQMGQEVILRCVPISNHLYFYWYRQILGQKVEFLVSFYNNEISEKSEIFDDQFSVERPDGSNFTLKIRSTKLEDSAMYFCAIGQVKETQYFGPGTRLLVL.

This clone was picked up a small number of times. The chain links TRBV9 to TRBJ2-1; tentatively, D is TRBD2 (6 bases). V was trimmed by 0 bases and J by 8 bases, leaving 12 bases between them. Germline loops: CDR1 SGDLS, CDR2 YYNGEE. There are 14 residues in the CDR3. CDR3 region: CASSVAGVADEQFF. The DNA for the CDR3 is TGTGCCAGCAGCGTAGCGGGAGTGGCAGATGAGCAGTTCTTC.

The chain combines TRBV6-1 with TRBJ2-7; tentatively, D is TRBD1 or TRBD2 (5 bases each). This CDR3 spans 17 amino acids. CDR1 MNHNS and CDR2 SASEGT come from the germline V gene. V gave up 4 bases and J gave up 0 bases, with 19 bases separating them. The CDR3 DNA sequence: TGTGCCAGCAGTGGATCAGATCGGGGCCCCAGCTCCTACGAGCAGTACTTC. Translating it yields CASSGSDRGPSSYEQYF.

This clone was found once. The V and J genes are TRBV10-3 and TRBJ2-3; unclear D gene. CDR3 length: 12 amino acids. Germline lookup yields CDR1 ENHRY and CDR2 SYGVKD. Trimming stripped 7 bases from V and 6 bases from J, with 11 bases between. Here the CDR3 reads CAITGDGDTQYF. CDR3 nucleotides: TGTGCCATCACCGGAGACGGGGATACGCAGTATTTT.

The chain recombines TRBV27 with TRBJ2-5, with no clear D. The CDR3 has 14 amino acids. V shed 5 bases and J shed 2 bases, with 12 bases lying between them. Germline V gives CDR1 MNHEY, CDR2 SMNVEV (reference sequence). CDR3 DNA: TGTGCCAGCAGTCCCCCCGGATTACAAGAGACCCAGTACTTC. Amino acids: CASSPPGLQETQYF.

V is TRBV4-1 and J is TRBJ2-5, with D possibly being TRBD1 (6 bases). This CDR3 has 15 amino acids. Between the trimmed V and J ends, which lost 1 base and 3 bases, there was a span of 12 bases. Germline V gene sequence: CDR1 MGHRA, CDR2 YSYEKL. In nucleotides, the CDR3 is TGCGCCAGCAGCCAAGGTTTTTACAGGGAAGAGACCCAGTACTTC. Translated: CASSQGFYREETQYF.

V usage is TRBV6-5 and J usage is TRBJ1-1; weak D call: TRBD1 (6 bases). The CDR3 extends over 13 amino acids. Germline V gene lookup returns CDR1 MNHEY and CDR2 SVGAGI. V lost 6 bases and J 1 base, leaving 9 bases between the germline ends. CDR3 DNA: TGTGCCAGCAGACTGACAGGGAACACTGAAGCTTTCTTT. Its protein is CASRLTGNTEAFF.